The clone carrying this T cell receptor (beta chain) was observed a few times. No antigen is known for it. These data belong to a study of identical twins. General observations from the study: The more abundant beta clonotypes in cord blood had fewer insertions, and memory repertoires did not show this. The analysis was cross-sectional rather than longitudinal within donors.

CDR1 and CDR2 from the germline V gene are MNHEY and SVGAGI. V was pared by 0 bases and J by 0 bases, with 12 bases between. This CDR3 spans 18 amino acids. TCRdb used MiXCR to reprocess the 5' RACE reads, holding one entry per CDR3 protein. The table lists roughly 490,000 distinct CDR3 sequences, roughly an eighth of them singletons. In addition, the sample was reused for a study of yellow fever vaccine responses in identical twins. From that second work: Twins reportedly showed a vaccine T cell response that seemed partly convergent and partly personalized.

This sequence originates from a young woman in good health. Sequencing input: CD4+ T cells sorted from blood. The chain is built from TRBV6-5 and TRBJ2-6; perhaps TRBD2 as D (5 bases). The CDR3 DNA follows: TGTGCCAGCAGTTACTCGGACTCCCTACACTCTGGGGCCAACGTCCTGACTTTC. This gives the protein CASSYSDSLHSGANVLTF.